This T cell receptor beta chain was obtained from a study of T-cell memory formation after mild COVID-19. Constant-segment primers were used for 5'RACE, and the resulting TCR alpha and TCR beta cDNA libraries carried sample barcodes and UMIs. TCRdb analysed the 5' RACE reads with MiXCR anew, one entry per CDR3 protein. The sample records hundreds of thousands of distinct CDR3 sequences, about 16% being singletons. With V trimmed by 5 bases and J by 5 bases, 10 bases remained unmatched. This CDR3 is built from 16 residues. Germline CDR1 DFQATT, CDR2 SNEGSKA (reference sequence). Sequencing was done on a sample of PBMCs or a T cell subset sorted from them (not recorded which). The TCR originated in a man aged 18 to 29 who had mild COVID-19 (a few samples of this study predate the infection). Cell type and time point are not known. The rearrangement uses TRBV20-1 and TRBJ2-1, with 12 bases lining up with TRBD2. The DNA of the CDR3 is TGCAGTGCTTCCAGGGCGACTAGCGGGGGACACAATGAGCAGTTCTTC. Protein product: CSASRATSGGHNEQFF.